This is a list of T cell receptor beta chains from one sample in a study of OX40 agonist ivuxolimab in advanced cancers. The repertoire was sequenced with immunoSEQ multiplex PCR; TCRdb's copy has only in-frame clones and lacks some. The data contain roughly 70,000 clones, 75% to 90% of them singletons. This specimen was CD4+ or CD8+ T cells sorted from blood, taken in a trial of the OX40 agonist ivuxolimab. The receptors were sampled from an adult with an advanced solid tumor such as melanoma, head and neck, liver or kidney cancer. Each CDR3 is given with its conserved first and last residue. The D gene is left open where the match is weak. Some rows mark clone size as missing; the rest say once, few, many or name a class of expanded clone.

cdr3_nt cdr3_aa d_call clone_size j_call v_call
TGTGCCAGCAGCTTAGAGTGGTCGGCATACTACGAGCAGTACTTC CASSLEWSAYYEQYF NA NA TRBJ2-7 TRBV7-2
TGTGCCAGCAGCCCTAGGGGGGGTATTGAGAATTCACCCCTCCACTTT CASSPRGGIENSPLHF NA NA TRBJ1-6 TRBV7-3
TGTGCCAGCAGTGAAAGGTTAGGGGGGAGCTGGGCCTACGAGCAGTACTTC CASSERLGGSWAYEQYF NA NA TRBJ2-7 TRBV2
TGTGCCAGCAGCTATACAGGTGAAAGCTCCTACGAGCAGTACTTC CASSYTGESSYEQYF NA NA TRBJ2-7 TRBV7-2
TGTGCCAGCAGCTTAGCGTGGCAGGGCCTAGCCAAAAACATTCAGTACTTC CASSLAWQGLAKNIQYF NA NA TRBJ2-4 TRBV7-9
TGTGCCAGCAGCCTTGGACAGTCCGGAAATGGGTATGGCTACACCTTC CASSLGQSGNGYGYTF NA once TRBJ1-2 TRBV7-9
TGCGCCAGCAGCTTGATAGGACTGTCCTACAATGAGCAGTTCTTC CASSLIGLSYNEQFF NA NA TRBJ2-1 TRBV5-1
TGTGCCAGCTCACCATCGCGGGGGGGCACAGATACGCAGTATTTT CASSPSRGGTDTQYF TRBD2 NA TRBJ2-3 TRBV18
TGTGCCAGCAGTTTCGGGAGTCAACTTTATACGCAGTATTTT CASSFGSQLYTQYF NA NA TRBJ2-3 TRBV27
TGTGCCAGCAGCCCCGGGGAGACTAGCGGGAAAACGCAGTATTTT CASSPGETSGKTQYF TRBD2 NA TRBJ2-3 TRBV5-4
TGCAGCGTCGGGGGACGCTCGACCTACGAGCAGTACTTC CSVGGRSTYEQYF NA NA TRBJ2-7 TRBV29-1
TGTGCCAGCAGCCCCCGCCGGGGGGAAAAACTGTTTTTT CASSPRRGEKLFF NA once TRBJ1-4 TRBV7-2
TGTGCCAGCACCCTCGGACGCCAAGTGGAGACCCAGTACTTC CASTLGRQVETQYF NA NA TRBJ2-5 TRBV11-1
TGTGCCAGCAGCTTGAGAGTAGGAGTGAGCTACAATGAGCAGTTCTTC CASSLRVGVSYNEQFF NA few TRBJ2-1 TRBV5-6
TGTGCCAGCAGTTTAACTAGCGGGATCTACGAGCAGTACTTC CASSLTSGIYEQYF TRBD2 NA TRBJ2-7 TRBV27
TGTGCCAGCAGTTATCGTAATTCACCCCTCCACTTT CASSYRNSPLHF NA NA TRBJ1-6 TRBV27
TGTGCCAGCAGCCGACCGGGGAGGGCAGATACGCAGTATTTT CASSRPGRADTQYF TRBD2 NA TRBJ2-3 TRBV5-4
TGTGCCAGCAGCTTAGTATGGGCTAATGAAAAACTGTTTTTT CASSLVWANEKLFF NA NA TRBJ1-4 TRBV11-2
TGTGCCAGCAGCCAGAATCCCTACACCGGGGAGCTGTTTTTT CASSQNPYTGELFF NA once TRBJ2-2 TRBV14
TGTGCCAGCTTAAGGCTAGCGGCATCCTACGAGCAGTACTTC CASLRLAASYEQYF TRBD2 NA TRBJ2-7 TRBV6-1
TGTGCCTGGAGTCTCTTAGGTCAGCCCCAGCATTTT CAWSLLGQPQHF NA NA TRBJ1-5 TRBV30
TGTGCCAGCAGTTGGACGGACAGGGGGGGCTACGAGCAGTACTTC CASSWTDRGGYEQYF TRBD1 NA TRBJ2-7 TRBV6-6